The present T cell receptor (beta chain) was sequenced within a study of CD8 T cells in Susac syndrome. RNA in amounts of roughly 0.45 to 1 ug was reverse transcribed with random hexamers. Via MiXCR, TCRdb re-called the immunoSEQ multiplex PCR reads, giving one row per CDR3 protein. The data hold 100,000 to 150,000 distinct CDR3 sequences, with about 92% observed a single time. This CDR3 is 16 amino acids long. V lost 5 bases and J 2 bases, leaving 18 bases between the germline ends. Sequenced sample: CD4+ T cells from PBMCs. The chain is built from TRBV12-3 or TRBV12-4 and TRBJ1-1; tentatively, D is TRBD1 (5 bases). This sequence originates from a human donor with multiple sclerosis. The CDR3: CASSPHAGRGNTEAFF. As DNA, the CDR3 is TGTGCCAGCAGTCCCCACGCGGGAAGGGGAAACACTGAAGCTTTCTTT.